The rows below give T cell receptor beta chains drawn from one sample of a study of vaccination effects on CD4 cells after COVID-19. Clones were read by immunoSEQ multiplex PCR, and TCRdb kept only the in-frame ones, dropping some. This sample has about 44,000 clones, with 76% found just once. No antigen has been identified for these receptors. The specimen comprised CD4+ T cells from PBMCs cultured without peptide, sampled after COVID-19 vaccination. The receptor source for this set is a human donor who had a prior SARS-CoV-2 infection. The CDR3 runs from the conserved cysteine through the conserved F or W. D genes are given only for firm matches. Not all rows give a size; the values are once, few, many and, for expanded clones, a class.

>TRBV5-1|-|-|TRBJ1-1
TGCGCCAGCAGCTTGGATGCGGGGAGCACTGAAGCTTTCTTT
CASSLDAGSTEAFF
>TRBV19|TRBD1|-|TRBJ1-2
TGTGCCAGTAACCTCCAGGGGGGAAACTATGGCTACACCTTC
CASNLQGGNYGYTF
>TRBV14|-|-|TRBJ1-6
TGTGCCAGCAGCCAAGGACGGGTCAATTCACCCCTCCACTTT
CASSQGRVNSPLHF
>TRBV2|-|-|TRBJ1-1
TGTGCCAGCAGTGTGCGGGGGGCGAACACTGAAGCTTTCTTT
CASSVRGANTEAFF
>TRBV19|-|-|TRBJ1-1
TGTGCCAGTAGTGTGCTGGGGGGCTCAAATGAATACACTGAAGCTTTCTTT
CASSVLGGSNEYTEAFF
>TRBV3-1/TRBV3-2|TRBD2|-|TRBJ2-1
TGTGCCACCGGTCTAGCGGGGGCGAATGAGCAGTTCTTC
CATGLAGANEQFF
>TRBV18|-|-|TRBJ1-2
TGTGCCAGCTCACCACGCCTGGGCCCTAACTATGGCTACACCTTC
CASSPRLGPNYGYTF
>TRBV7-9|-|-|TRBJ1-4
TGTGCCAGCAGCTTAACCAGTAATGAAAAACTGTTTTTT
CASSLTSNEKLFF
>TRBV6-7|TRBD1|-|TRBJ1-2
TGTGCCAGCATCTCAGGGGGCGGGGGCTATGGCTACACCTTC
CASISGGGGYGYTF
>TRBV2|TRBD2|once|TRBJ2-5
TGTGCCAGCAGTGAACAGGGAGGGGAGACCCAGTACTTC
CASSEQGGETQYF
>TRBV7-3|TRBD1|once|TRBJ2-6
TGTGCCAGCAGCCCCTCGGTCCGGGACAGGGGTTTCTATGGGGCCAACGTCCTGACTTTC
CASSPSVRDRGFYGANVLTF
>TRBV12-5|TRBD2|-|TRBJ2-5
TGTGCTAGTTTCGGGGGGACCCAAGAGACCCAGTACTTC
CASFGGTQETQYF
>TRBV18|-|-|TRBJ2-5
TGTGCCAGCTCACCAGACGGCAGGGGCGTTTTGGAGACCCAGTACTTC
CASSPDGRGVLETQYF
>TRBV11-3|-|-|TRBJ2-1
TGTGCCAGCAGCCCGCGGTTGGGGGGTCAAAACAATGAGCAGTTCTTC
CASSPRLGGQNNEQFF
>TRBV12-3/TRBV12-4|-|-|TRBJ1-2
TGTGCCAGCAGTTTGAGACAAAACTATGGCTACACCTTC
CASSLRQNYGYTF
>TRBV5-1|TRBD2|once|TRBJ2-2
TGCGCCAGCACCGAGCGGGGGATTAACACCGGGGAGCTGTTTTTT
CASTERGINTGELFF
>TRBV9|-|-|TRBJ2-3
TGTGCCAGCAGCGGGCCCAGGGGTAGTCCAGATACGCAGTATTTT
CASSGPRGSPDTQYF
>TRBV11-2|TRBD2|-|TRBJ2-5
TGTGCCAGCAGCCGCATATATAGCGGGGGGGAGACCCAGTACTTC
CASSRIYSGGETQYF
>TRBV4-1|-|-|TRBJ2-6
TGCGCCAGCAGCCAAGGTTTGTTTGGACACCGCCCTGGGGCCAACGTCCTGACTTTC
CASSQGLFGHRPGANVLTF
>TRBV10-3|TRBD1|-|TRBJ1-1
TGTGCCATCAGTGAGGGACAGGGTTTCACTGAAGCTTTCTTT
CAISEGQGFTEAFF
>TRBV15|-|-|TRBJ1-4
TGTGCCACCAGCCTGGGGGACTCGAGAGAAAAACTGTTTTTT
CATSLGDSREKLFF
>TRBV6-5|TRBD1|-|TRBJ2-7
TGTGCCAGCAGTTACTCGGCCGGGACAGGGTTCGAGCAGTACTTC
CASSYSAGTGFEQYF
>TRBV5-5|TRBD2|-|TRBJ2-1
TGTGCCAGCAGCCCCGGACTAGCCGTTTCCTACAATGAGCAGTTCTTC
CASSPGLAVSYNEQFF
>TRBV28|-|-|TRBJ1-5
TGTGCCAGCAGTTTAGTACCGGGTTCGGGGAGTCAGCCCCAGCATTTT
CASSLVPGSGSQPQHF
>TRBV27|TRBD1|-|TRBJ2-7
TGTGCCAGCAGTACCTGGACAGGTGACTACGAGCAGTACTTC
CASSTWTGDYEQYF
>TRBV29-1|-|-|TRBJ2-3
TGCAGCGGGACGAAAGGGTGGGTCGCAGATACGCAGTATTTT
CSGTKGWVADTQYF
>TRBV10-3|-|-|TRBJ2-5
TGTGCCACTCGGCCTGGGCAAGAGACCCAGTACTTC
CATRPGQETQYF
>TRBV28|-|few|TRBJ1-2
TGTGCCAGCAGTGACAAGCCCTATGGCTACACCTTC
CASSDKPYGYTF
>TRBV20-1|-|few|TRBJ1-2
TGCAGTGCTAGTAGCCCGACAGACAACTATGGCTACACCTTC
CSASSPTDNYGYTF
>TRBV7-9|-|-|TRBJ1-2
TGTGCCAGCAGCACGGACAGCCAGTATGGCTACACCTTC
CASSTDSQYGYTF
>TRBV5-5|TRBD1|-|TRBJ1-2
TGTGCCAGCAGCTTAAACACAGGGGGAGTATACTATGGCTACACCTTC
CASSLNTGGVYYGYTF
>TRBV2|-|-|TRBJ1-2
TGTGCCAGCAGTCAGGGGAGAGGGGATGGCTACACCTTC
CASSQGRGDGYTF
>TRBV4-2|-|-|TRBJ2-5
TGTGCCAGCAGCCAAGATGGGCGATCAGAGACCCAGTACTTC
CASSQDGRSETQYF
>TRBV5-1|-|-|TRBJ1-4
TGCGCCAGCAGCTTGGAAAGGGGAGCTGAAAAACTGTTTTTT
CASSLERGAEKLFF